This T cell receptor (beta chain) was sequenced for a study of identical twins. Broader study findings: Out-of-frame TCR alpha sharing observed in monozygotic twins exceeded model estimates. Within cord blood, abundant beta clonotypes carried fewer insertions, but memory repertoires showed no such trend. Invariant MAIT and iNKT cells may have partly biased zero-insertion analyses. Weaker excess sharing between twins was seen in beta out-of-frame sequences.

This clonotype was recorded a few times. Its antigen remains unidentified. One entry per CDR3 protein, called by TCRdb with MiXCR from the 5' RACE reads. The sample contains around 650,000 distinct CDR3 sequences, less than 9% of which appear only once. The CDR3 runs 15 residues. V shed 7 bases and J shed 2 bases, with 14 bases lying between them. The sample also formed part of further work on yellow fever vaccine responses in identical twins.

This chain links TRBV12-3 or TRBV12-4 with TRBJ2-2; tentative D call: TRBD1 (6 bases). This sequence was found in a woman younger than 30 in good health. Sequenced input: PBMCs. The CDR3 sequence is CASNPGQTNTGELFF. In DNA, the CDR3 is TGTGCCAGCAACCCGGGACAAACAAACACCGGGGAGCTGTTTTTT.